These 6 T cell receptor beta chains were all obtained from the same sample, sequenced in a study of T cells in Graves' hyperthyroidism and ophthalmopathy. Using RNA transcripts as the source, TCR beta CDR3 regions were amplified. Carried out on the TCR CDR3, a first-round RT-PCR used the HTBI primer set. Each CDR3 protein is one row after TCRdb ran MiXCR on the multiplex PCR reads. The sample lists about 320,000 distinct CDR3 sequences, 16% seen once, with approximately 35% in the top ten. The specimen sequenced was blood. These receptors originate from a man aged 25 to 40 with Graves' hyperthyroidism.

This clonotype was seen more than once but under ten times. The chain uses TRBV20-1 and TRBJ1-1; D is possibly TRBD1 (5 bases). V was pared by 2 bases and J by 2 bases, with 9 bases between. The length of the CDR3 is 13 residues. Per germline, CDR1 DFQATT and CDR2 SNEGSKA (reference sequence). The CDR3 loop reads CSARNTGNTEAFF. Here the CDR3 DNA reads TGCAGTGCTAGAAATACAGGTAACACTGAAGCTTTCTTT.

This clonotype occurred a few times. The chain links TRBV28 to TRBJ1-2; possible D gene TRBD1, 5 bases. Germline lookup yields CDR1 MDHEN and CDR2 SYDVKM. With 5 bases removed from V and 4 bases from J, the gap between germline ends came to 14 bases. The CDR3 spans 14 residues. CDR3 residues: CASSGTVGAYGYTF. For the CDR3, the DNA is TGTGCCAGCAGTGGAACTGTTGGGGCCTATGGCTACACCTTC.

The CDR3 DNA reads as TGTGCCAGCAGCCGAGGTGGGGTCGGGACAGGGACTGAAAAACTGTTTTTT. Residues: CASSRGGVGTGTEKLFF. This chain links TRBV9 with TRBJ1-4; 9 nucleotides line up with TRBD1. Germline loops: CDR1 SGDLS, CDR2 YYNGEE. This CDR3 contains 17 residues. The V segment lost 4 bases and the J segment 7 bases; nucleotides outside the gene matches: 14.

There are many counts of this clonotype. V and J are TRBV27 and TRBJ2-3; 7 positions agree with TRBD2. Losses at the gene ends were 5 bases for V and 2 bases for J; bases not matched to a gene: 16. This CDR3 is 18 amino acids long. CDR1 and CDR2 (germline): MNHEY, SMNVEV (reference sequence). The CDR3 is CASSPQRLASLHTDTQYF. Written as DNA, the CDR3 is TGTGCCAGCAGTCCTCAGCGACTAGCCTCACTTCACACAGATACGCAGTATTTT.

Here the CDR3 DNA reads TGCAGTGCTAGAGATCTCGGCAGGGGACCCTACAATGAGCAGTTCTTC. Translating it yields CSARDLGRGPYNEQFF. The chain uses TRBV20-1 and TRBJ2-1; maybe TRBD1 (6 bases). The CDR3 is 16 residues long. The germline V and J ends were trimmed by 0 bases and 2 bases, with 14 bases remaining between them. Per germline, CDR1 DFQATT and CDR2 SNEGSKA (reference sequence).

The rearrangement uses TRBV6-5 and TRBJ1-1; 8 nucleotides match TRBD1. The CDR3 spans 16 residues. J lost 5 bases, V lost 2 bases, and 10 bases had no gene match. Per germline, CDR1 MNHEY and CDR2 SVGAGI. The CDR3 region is CASSYPKQGVRTEAFF. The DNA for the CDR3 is TGTGCCAGCAGTTACCCAAAACAGGGGGTTCGGACTGAAGCTTTCTTT.